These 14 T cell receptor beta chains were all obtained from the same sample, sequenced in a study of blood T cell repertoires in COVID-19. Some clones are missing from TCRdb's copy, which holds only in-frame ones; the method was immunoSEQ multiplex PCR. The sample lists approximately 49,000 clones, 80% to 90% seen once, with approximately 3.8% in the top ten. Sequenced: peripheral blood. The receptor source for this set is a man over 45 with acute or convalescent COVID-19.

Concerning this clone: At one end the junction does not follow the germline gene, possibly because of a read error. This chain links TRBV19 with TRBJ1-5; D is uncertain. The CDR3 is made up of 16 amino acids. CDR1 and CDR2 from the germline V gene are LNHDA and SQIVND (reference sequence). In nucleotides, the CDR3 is TGTGCCAGTAGTCTAGATGGTCCCTATAGCAATCAGCCCCAGCATTTT. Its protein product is CASSLDGPYSNQPQHF.

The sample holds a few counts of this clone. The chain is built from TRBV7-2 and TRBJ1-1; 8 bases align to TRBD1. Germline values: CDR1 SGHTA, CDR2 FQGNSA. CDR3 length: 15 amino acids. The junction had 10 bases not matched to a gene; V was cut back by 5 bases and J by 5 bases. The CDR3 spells CASSGTGYWGTEAFF. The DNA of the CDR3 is TGTGCCAGCAGCGGGACAGGTTACTGGGGAACTGAAGCTTTCTTT.

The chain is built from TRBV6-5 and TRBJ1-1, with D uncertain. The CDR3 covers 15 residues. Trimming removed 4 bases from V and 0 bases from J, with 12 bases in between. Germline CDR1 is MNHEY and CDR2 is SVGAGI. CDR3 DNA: TGTGCCAGCAGTTGGCAGGTGCCCCTGAACACTGAAGCTTTCTTT. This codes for CASSWQVPLNTEAFF.

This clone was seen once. The CDR3 bases are TGTGCCAGCAGCTTACTAGCGGGAGCCTCCAATGAGCAGTTCTTC. It is translated as CASSLLAGASNEQFF. This sequence joins TRBV11-3 and TRBJ2-1, with 10 nucleotides matching TRBD2. V trimming: 2 bases; J trimming: 6 bases; junction bases outside the gene matches: 4. The germline V gene encodes CDR1 SGHNT and CDR2 YENEEA. This CDR3 contains 15 residues.

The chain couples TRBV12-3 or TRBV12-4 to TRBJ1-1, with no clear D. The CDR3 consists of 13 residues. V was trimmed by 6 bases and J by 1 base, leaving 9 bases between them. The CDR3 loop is CASRTPKNTEAFF. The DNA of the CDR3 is TGTGCCAGCAGGACACCTAAGAACACTGAAGCTTTCTTT.

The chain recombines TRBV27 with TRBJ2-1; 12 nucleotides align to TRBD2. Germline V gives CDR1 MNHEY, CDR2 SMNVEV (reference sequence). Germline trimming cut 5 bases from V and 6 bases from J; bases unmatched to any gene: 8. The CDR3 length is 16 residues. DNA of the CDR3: TGTGCCAGCAGTAAAGCTAGCGGGAGGGCCCCCAATGAGCAGTTCTTC. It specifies CASSKASGRAPNEQFF.

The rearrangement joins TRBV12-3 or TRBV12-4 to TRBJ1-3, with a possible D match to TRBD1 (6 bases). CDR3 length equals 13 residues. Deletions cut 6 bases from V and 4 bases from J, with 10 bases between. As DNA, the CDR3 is TGTGCCAGCAGCGGGACATCGGGAAACACCATATATTTT. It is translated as CASSGTSGNTIYF.

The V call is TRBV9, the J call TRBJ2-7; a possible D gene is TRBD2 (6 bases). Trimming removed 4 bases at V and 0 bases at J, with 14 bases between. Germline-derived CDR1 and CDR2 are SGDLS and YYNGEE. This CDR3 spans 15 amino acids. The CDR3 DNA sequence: TGTGCCAGCAGCCCCCGGGACTCTAGCTCCTACGAGCAGTACTTC. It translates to CASSPRDSSSYEQYF.

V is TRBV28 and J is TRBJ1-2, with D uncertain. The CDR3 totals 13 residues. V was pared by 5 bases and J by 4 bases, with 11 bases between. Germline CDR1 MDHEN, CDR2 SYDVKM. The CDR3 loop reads CASSVGGPYGYTF. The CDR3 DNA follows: TGTGCCAGCAGTGTCGGAGGCCCCTATGGCTACACCTTC.

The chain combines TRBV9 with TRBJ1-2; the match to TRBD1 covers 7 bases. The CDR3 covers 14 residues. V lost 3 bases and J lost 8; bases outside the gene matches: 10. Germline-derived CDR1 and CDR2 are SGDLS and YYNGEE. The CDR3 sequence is CASSEIDRVYGYTF. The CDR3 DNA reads TGTGCCAGCAGCGAAATAGACAGGGTATACGGCTACACCTTC.

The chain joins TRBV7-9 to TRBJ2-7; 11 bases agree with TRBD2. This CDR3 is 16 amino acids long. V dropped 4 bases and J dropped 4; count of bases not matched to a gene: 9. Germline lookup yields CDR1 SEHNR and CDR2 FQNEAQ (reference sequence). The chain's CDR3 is CASSSQYGTSGYEQYF. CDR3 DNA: TGTGCCAGCAGCTCACAATACGGGACTAGCGGATACGAGCAGTACTTC.

The CDR3: CASSSPSSFGIQYF. CDR3 bases: TGTGCCAGCAGCTCCCCGAGTAGCTTCGGCATTCAGTACTTC. The rearrangement uses TRBV7-9 and TRBJ2-4; D unclear. Trimming removed 4 bases at V and 9 bases at J, with 16 bases between. This CDR3 has 14 residues. Per the germline V gene, CDR1 is SEHNR and CDR2 is FQNEAQ (reference sequence).

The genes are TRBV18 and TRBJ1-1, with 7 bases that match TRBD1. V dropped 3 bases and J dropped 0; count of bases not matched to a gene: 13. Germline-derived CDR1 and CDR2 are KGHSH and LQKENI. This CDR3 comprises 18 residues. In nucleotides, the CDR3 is TGTGCCAGCTCACCTTATCCTATGGGACAGCACATGAACACTGAAGCTTTCTTT. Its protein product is CASSPYPMGQHMNTEAFF.

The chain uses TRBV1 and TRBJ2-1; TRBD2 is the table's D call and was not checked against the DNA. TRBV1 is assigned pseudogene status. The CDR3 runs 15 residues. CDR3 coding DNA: TGCACCAGCAGCCAGGTCCGGACTAGTCCCCATGAGCAGTTCTTC. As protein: CTSSQVRTSPHEQFF.